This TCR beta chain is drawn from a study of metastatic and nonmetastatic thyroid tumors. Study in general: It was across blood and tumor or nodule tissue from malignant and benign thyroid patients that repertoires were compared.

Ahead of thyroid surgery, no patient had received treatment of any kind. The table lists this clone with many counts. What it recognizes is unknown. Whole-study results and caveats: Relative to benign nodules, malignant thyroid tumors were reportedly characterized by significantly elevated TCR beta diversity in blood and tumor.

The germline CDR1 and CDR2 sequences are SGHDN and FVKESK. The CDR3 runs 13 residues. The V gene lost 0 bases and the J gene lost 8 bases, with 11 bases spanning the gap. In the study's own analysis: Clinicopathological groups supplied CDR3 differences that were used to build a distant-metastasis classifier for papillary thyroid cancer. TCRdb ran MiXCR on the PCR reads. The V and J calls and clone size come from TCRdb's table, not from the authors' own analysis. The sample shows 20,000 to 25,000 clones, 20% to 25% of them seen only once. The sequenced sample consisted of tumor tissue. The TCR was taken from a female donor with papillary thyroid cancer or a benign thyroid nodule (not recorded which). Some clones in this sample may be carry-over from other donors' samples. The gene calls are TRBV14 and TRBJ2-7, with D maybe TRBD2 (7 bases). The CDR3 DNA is TGTGCCAGCAGCCAAGATTGGGGGGGCCAGCAGTACTTC. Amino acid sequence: CASSQDWGGQQYF.